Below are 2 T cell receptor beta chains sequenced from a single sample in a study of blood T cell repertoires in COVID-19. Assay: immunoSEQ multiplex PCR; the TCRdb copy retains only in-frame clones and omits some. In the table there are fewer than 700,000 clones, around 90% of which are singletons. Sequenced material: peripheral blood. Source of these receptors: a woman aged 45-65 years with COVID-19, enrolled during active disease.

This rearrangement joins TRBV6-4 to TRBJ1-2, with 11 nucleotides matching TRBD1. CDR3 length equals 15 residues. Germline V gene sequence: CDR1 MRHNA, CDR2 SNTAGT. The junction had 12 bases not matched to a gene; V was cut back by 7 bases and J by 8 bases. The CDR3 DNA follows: TGTGCCAGCACCTCCTGGGACAGGGGGGATGAGGGCTACACCTTC. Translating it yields CASTSWDRGDEGYTF.

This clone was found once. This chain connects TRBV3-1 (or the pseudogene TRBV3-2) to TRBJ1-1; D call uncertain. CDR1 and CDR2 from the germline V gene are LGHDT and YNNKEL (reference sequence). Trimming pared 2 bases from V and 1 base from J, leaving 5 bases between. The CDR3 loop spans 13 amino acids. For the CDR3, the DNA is TGTGCCAGCAGCCAAAGCCAGAACACTGAAGCTTTCTTT. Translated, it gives CASSQSQNTEAFF.